This TCR beta chain emerged from a study of blood T cell repertoires in COVID-19. At the level of the study: In each case, the material was cDNA or gDNA derived from T cells, B-cell-depleted T cells, or PBMCs.

Assay used: immunoSEQ multiplex PCR; TCRdb lists only in-frame clones, some missing. The repertoire has more than 120,000 clones, around 87% of them found once; the top ten carry around 8.6%. V dropped 7 bases and J dropped 17 bases, with 15 bases sitting between them. The CDR3 has 11 amino acids. The source of this sequence is a woman between 45 and 60 years old with active or convalescent COVID-19. The V and J genes are TRBV12-3 or TRBV12-4 and TRBJ1-6; perhaps TRBD1 as D (6 bases). Sequencing was performed on peripheral blood. CDR3 sequence reads: CASTLGGRIHF. DNA of the CDR3: TGTGCCAGCACCCTAGGGGGACGGATCCACTTT.